The source of this T cell receptor (beta chain) is a study of CD8+ T cells in alopecia areata. With 5 bases clipped from V and 4 bases from J, the junction kept 2 bases outside the gene matches. Germline V gene data show CDR1 as SGHRS and CDR2 as YFSETQ. The CDR3 has 12 residues. Sequencing templates came from extracted RNA that was reverse transcribed into cDNA. The data were produced by immunoSEQ multiplex PCR, yet TCRdb's version contains in-frame clones alone and is incomplete. The data hold a few hundred thousand clones, with 45% to 70% observed a single time. This chain links TRBV5-1 with TRBJ1-1; 7 bases fit TRBD1. The sample consisted of CD8+ T cells sorted from blood. This TCR was sampled from a human donor in good health. CDR3 protein: CASRTGSTEAFF. CDR3 nucleotide sequence: TGCGCCAGCAGGACAGGGTCCACTGAAGCTTTCTTT.